Listed below are T cell receptor beta chains from one sample, sequenced in a study of blood T cells in healthy people across ages. TCRdb ran MiXCR on the 5' RACE reads and lists one entry per CDR3 protein. Among some 1,500,000 distinct CDR3 sequences listed, less than 45% were seen once. Sequencing was carried out using blood. These receptors originate from a woman aged 18-30 years in good health. CDR3s include the opening cysteine and the closing phenylalanine or tryptophan. Each record gives: CDR3 DNA, CDR3 protein, D gene, clone size, J gene, V gene. A D gene is named only where the DNA matches it firmly. Only part of the rows carry a size: once, few, many, or a class if the clone is expanded.

TGCGCCAGCAGCTCCCTCCCTTCTCCCGGGACAGTAATGAACACTGAAGCTTTCTTT	CASSSLPSPGTVMNTEAFF	TRBD1	.	TRBJ1-1	TRBV5-1
TGCAGTGCTAGAGATCCAGCTTTCTATGGCTACACCTTC	CSARDPAFYGYTF	.	few	TRBJ1-2	TRBV20-1
TGCGCCAGCAGCCAGCGGGACAGGGCGAGTGAAAAACTGTTTTTT	CASSQRDRASEKLFF	TRBD1	once	TRBJ1-4	TRBV4-1
TGCGCCAGCAGAGCGACAGGTTTGGCTGAAGCTTTCTTT	CASRATGLAEAFF	.	.	TRBJ1-1	TRBV5-1
TGTGCCTCGGGGTGGAGGAATCAGCCCCAGCATTTT	CASGWRNQPQHF	.	.	TRBJ1-5	TRBV15
TGTGCCAGCGGAGGGACTAGCGGGGTCGATGTGAGCACAGATACGCAGTATTTT	CASGGTSGVDVSTDTQYF	TRBD2	.	TRBJ2-3	TRBV6-1
TGTGCCAGCAGCTTGGATTCTAGGGAGTACTTC	CASSLDSREYF	.	.	TRBJ2-7	TRBV5-6
TGCGCCAGCAGCTCCCGACTAGCGGGAGCGTTAAGCACAGATACGCAGTATTTT	CASSSRLAGALSTDTQYF	TRBD2	.	TRBJ2-3	TRBV5-1
TGTGCCGGCAGCTTAGAAGGCAGAAGATATCAAGAGACCCAGTACTTC	CAGSLEGRRYQETQYF	.	.	TRBJ2-5	TRBV7-8
TGTGCCAGCAGTTTATTGCAGTATACGCAGTATTTT	CASSLLQYTQYF	.	.	TRBJ2-3	TRBV28
TGTGCCAGCAGTTACCTCGGACCTCAAGGCAATCAGCCCCAGCATTTT	CASSYLGPQGNQPQHF	.	.	TRBJ1-5	TRBV6-5
TGTGCCAGCTCACCACGTGCTAGCGGGAGCGCCACAGATACGCAGTATTTT	CASSPRASGSATDTQYF	TRBD2	.	TRBJ2-3	TRBV18
TGCAGTGCTAGCCCAATACCGGGACAGGGGGGGACTTACAATGAGCAGTTCTTC	CSASPIPGQGGTYNEQFF	TRBD1	.	TRBJ2-1	TRBV20-1
TGTGCCAGCAGCCCCCTCGATGGACATAGCGGGGACTCCTACGAGCAGTACTTC	CASSPLDGHSGDSYEQYF	TRBD2	.	TRBJ2-7	TRBV9
TGTGCCAGCAGGCCTGTGAACACCGGGGAGCTGTTTTTT	CASRPVNTGELFF	.	.	TRBJ2-2	TRBV6-5
TGTGCCAGCAGTGGCAGACAGGGAAGGGATGAGCAGTTCTTC	CASSGRQGRDEQFF	TRBD1	.	TRBJ2-1	TRBV25-1
TGTGCCAGTAGTATTCGAGTACAGCGGGGGGGTGAGCAGTTCTTC	CASSIRVQRGGEQFF	TRBD2	.	TRBJ2-1	TRBV19
TGTGCCAGTAAGGACCCCGGGACGGTGGAAAAACTGTTTTTT	CASKDPGTVEKLFF	.	.	TRBJ1-4	TRBV19
TGTGCCACCACAAAGGGACCAGCCTACGAGCAGTACTTC	CATTKGPAYEQYF	.	.	TRBJ2-7	TRBV28
TGTGCCAGCTATACTTCCTATGGCTACACCTTC	CASYTSYGYTF	.	few	TRBJ1-2	TRBV6-5
TGTGCCAGCAGTCCAATCCGACAGGGACAGCCATCTCTGGGCTACACCTTC	CASSPIRQGQPSLGYTF	TRBD1	.	TRBJ1-2	TRBV27
TGTGCCAGCGAGGGACAGTCGAACACCGGGGAGCTGTTTTTT	CASEGQSNTGELFF	TRBD1	.	TRBJ2-2	TRBV6-6
TGTGCCAGCAGGCGATCCTGGGACAGCCAGAACACTGAAGCTTTCTTT	CASRRSWDSQNTEAFF	TRBD1	few	TRBJ1-1	TRBV6-2/TRBV6-3
TGCGCCAGCAGCCAGGATCCCGGGACAGCCCTAGCCAAAAACATTCAGTACTTC	CASSQDPGTALAKNIQYF	TRBD1	.	TRBJ2-4	TRBV4-3
TGCAGTGCTCTAGCGCGTGAGCAGTTCTTC	CSALAREQFF	.	few	TRBJ2-1	TRBV20-1
TGTGCCAGCAGCTTAGCCGGGCATGGGGGCACTGAAGCTTTCTTT	CASSLAGHGGTEAFF	.	few	TRBJ1-1	TRBV7-2
TGCAGCGTTGAAGATGACCGCGGGGATGAGCAGTACTTC	CSVEDDRGDEQYF	.	few	TRBJ2-7	TRBV29-1
TGTGCCAGCAGACAGGGGAGAGCCTACGAGCAGTACTTC	CASRQGRAYEQYF	TRBD1	.	TRBJ2-7	TRBV7-2
TGTGCCAGCACGAATCCCCAGCCGCAAGAGACCCAGTACTTC	CASTNPQPQETQYF	.	.	TRBJ2-5	TRBV7-9
TGCAGTGGGACGTCCCACAATGAGCAGTACTTC	CSGTSHNEQYF	.	few	TRBJ2-7	TRBV20-1
TGTGCCAGCAGGAGCGGGGGACAGTCCTACGAGCAGTACTTC	CASRSGGQSYEQYF	.	.	TRBJ2-7	TRBV2
TGCGCCAGCAACCGGGACTTCCAAACCGGGGAGCTGTTTTTT	CASNRDFQTGELFF	.	.	TRBJ2-2	TRBV5-1
TGTGCCACCAGCAGAGATCAGGGAGGGAATGAGCAGTTCTTC	CATSRDQGGNEQFF	TRBD2	.	TRBJ2-1	TRBV15
TGTGCCAGCAGCTTAGATCTCTCTACAATCTACGAGCAGTACTTC	CASSLDLSTIYEQYF	.	.	TRBJ2-7	TRBV7-2
TGTGCCAGCAGCTGGGACAGGGGTTCTAATGAAAAACTGTTTTTT	CASSWDRGSNEKLFF	TRBD1	few	TRBJ1-4	TRBV7-9
TGTGCCAGCAGCGCTAGGAATACCTACAATGAGCAGTTCTTC	CASSARNTYNEQFF	.	few	TRBJ2-1	TRBV7-2
TGTGCCAGCAGCTTAGGGGACGGAAATAAGTACTTC	CASSLGDGNKYF	.	.	TRBJ2-4	TRBV7-8
TGCAGTGCTAGTGGTCCCGGGGGGATGAACACTGAAGCTTTCTTT	CSASGPGGMNTEAFF	.	.	TRBJ1-1	TRBV20-1
TGCAGTGCTACCGAACAGGGGCATAGCAATCAGCCCCAGCATTTT	CSATEQGHSNQPQHF	TRBD1	few	TRBJ1-5	TRBV20-1
TGTGCCAGCAGGCCCCTAAACTATGGCTACACCTTC	CASRPLNYGYTF	.	.	TRBJ1-2	TRBV2
TGCAGTGCCCCTCGGGGTGATGGGAACACTGAAGCTTTCTTT	CSAPRGDGNTEAFF	.	many	TRBJ1-1	TRBV20-1
TGTGCCAGCAGCCAAGATAAAAATTTCGACCAATCCAGCACAGATACGCAGTATTTT	CASSQDKNFDQSSTDTQYF	.	few	TRBJ2-3	TRBV3-1
TGCAGCGTTAAAGACGGAGTAGCGGCGCCCGGGGAGCTGTTTTTT	CSVKDGVAAPGELFF	.	.	TRBJ2-2	TRBV29-1
TGTGCCAGCAGTTTTTTCTCTGGCTACACCTTC	CASSFFSGYTF	.	.	TRBJ1-2	TRBV12-3/TRBV12-4
TGTGCCAGCAGCTCCCCCATAAGACTAGCGGGATCTTACTCCTACAATGAGCAGTTCTTC	CASSSPIRLAGSYSYNEQFF	TRBD2	once	TRBJ2-1	TRBV7-2
TGCGCCAGCAGCCAAGATCTTGACGGGACAGATACGCAGTATTTT	CASSQDLDGTDTQYF	.	.	TRBJ2-3	TRBV4-3
TGTGCCAGCAGTTTACAGGGAGACGGGTACGAGCAGTACTTC	CASSLQGDGYEQYF	.	.	TRBJ2-7	TRBV27
TGTGCCAGCAGGAGGGACAGCCTCAATCAGCCCCAGCATTTT	CASRRDSLNQPQHF	TRBD1	.	TRBJ1-5	TRBV6-5
TGCAGCGTTGGCAGGACAGGGGACACCGGGGAGCTGTTTTTT	CSVGRTGDTGELFF	TRBD1	many	TRBJ2-2	TRBV29-1
TGCAGTGCTAGAGATCTCGTTCTAGCGGGAGGATACGAGCAGTACTTC	CSARDLVLAGGYEQYF	TRBD2	.	TRBJ2-7	TRBV20-1
TGCAGCGTTGAACCCCCCTGGGGCAATGAGCAGTTCTTC	CSVEPPWGNEQFF	.	.	TRBJ2-1	TRBV29-1
TGTGCCAGCAGCTACCGGGCTACAGATACGCAGTATTTT	CASSYRATDTQYF	.	few	TRBJ2-3	TRBV7-9